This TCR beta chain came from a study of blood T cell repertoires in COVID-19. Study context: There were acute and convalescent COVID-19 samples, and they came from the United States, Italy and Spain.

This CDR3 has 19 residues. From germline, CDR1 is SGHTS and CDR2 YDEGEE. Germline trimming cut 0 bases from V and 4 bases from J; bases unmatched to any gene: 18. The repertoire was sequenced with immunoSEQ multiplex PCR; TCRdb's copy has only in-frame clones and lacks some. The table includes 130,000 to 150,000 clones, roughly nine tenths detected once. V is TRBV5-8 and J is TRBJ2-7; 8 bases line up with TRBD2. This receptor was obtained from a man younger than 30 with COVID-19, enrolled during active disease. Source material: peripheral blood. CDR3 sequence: CASSLVSTAGLAKPYEQYF. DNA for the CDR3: TGTGCCAGCAGCTTGGTGAGCACCGCCGGACTAGCAAAACCTTACGAGCAGTACTTC.